This TCR beta chain was observed in a study of CD8 T cells in ankylosing spondylitis. Study results and caveats: For ankylosing spondylitis blood, a TCR beta motif of several highly homologous variants appeared characteristic.

TCRdb re-analysed the 5' RACE reads in MiXCR, keeping a single row per CDR3 protein. The sample shows some 800,000 distinct CDR3 sequences, 10% to 15% of them seen only once. The table lists this clonotype with a few counts. Its antigen is unknown. The V end lost 6 bases, the J end lost 10 bases, and 19 bases lay between the germline ends. Germline CDR1 is MNHNS and CDR2 is SASEGT. The CDR3 consists of 15 residues. This TCR derives from a male donor with ankylosing spondylitis. Source material: blood, either unsorted or a sorted T cell fraction (not recorded which). The rearrangement joins TRBV6-1 to TRBJ1-6, with D tentatively TRBD1 (6 bases). The CDR3 DNA reads as TGTGCCAGCAGCGGCGGGGGCGGTTTAGGATCACCCCTCCACTTT. It specifies CASSGGGGLGSPLHF.